This entry concerns a single T cell receptor (beta chain). Profiling relied on immunoSEQ multiplex PCR, and the TCRdb table lists in-frame clones only, not all of them. This table holds 100,000 or so clones, roughly 80% found once. This record comes from a study of blood T cell repertoires in COVID-19. The receptor's source is a man in his 70s with active or convalescent COVID-19. Sample: peripheral blood.

This chain's CDR3 is CASSFGGQPYGYTF. The CDR3 coding sequence is TGTGCCAGCAGTTTCGGGGGACAGCCCTATGGCTACACCTTC. The rearrangement joins TRBV27 to TRBJ1-2, with 7 bases identical to TRBD1. The CDR3 totals 14 residues. Germline trimming cut 3 bases from V and 4 bases from J; bases unmatched to any gene: 5. Germline V gives CDR1 MNHEY, CDR2 SMNVEV (reference sequence).